The T cell receptor (beta chain) described here comes from a study of cytotoxic CD8 clonotypes in ibrutinib-treated CLL. Study in general: Responses: around 24 partial, 2 complete; after median roughly 5.5 years, 14 stayed remitted, some twelve progressed.

The study's findings and limits: Samples from sustained-remission and progressing patients were taken at different times.

Method: immunoSEQ multiplex PCR; TCRdb's copy keeps in-frame clones and lacks some. The top ten hold approximately 3.1% of the sample, which has some 70,000 clones, 75% to 95% seen once. Of note for this clone: Its antigen is unidentified.

V lost 0 bases and J lost 8, with 16 bases in between. The CDR3 has 15 residues. Germline V lookup: CDR1 MNHEY, CDR2 SVGAGI. This clonotype originated in a human donor with chronic lymphocytic leukemia. The chain employs TRBV6-5 and TRBJ1-1; tentatively, D is TRBD1 (6 bases). The source material was PBMCs, sampled after 12 months of ibrutinib treatment. The CDR3 nucleotides are TGTGCCAGCAGTTACTCGGGTCGGGCAGGGGCGGAAGCTTTCTTT. Protein: CASSYSGRAGAEAFF.